Sequencing of this TCR beta chain was carried out in a study of blood T cells in healthy people across ages. The V end lost 0 bases, the J end lost 8 bases, and 14 bases lay between the germline ends. CDR3 length: 15 residues. The germline gives CDR1 SGHRS, CDR2 YFSETQ. To note about this clonotype: Its antigen remains unknown.

A second PCR, run for about 6 to 11 cycles, used a sample-barcoded 5' primer plus a J-beta primer mix. TCRdb passed the 5' RACE reads through MiXCR, listing each CDR3 protein once. The profile shows about 1.4 million distinct CDR3 sequences, almost 60% of them singletons. Study findings and constraints: CMV infection status of these donors was not known. Any conclusive comparison of naive versus antigen-experienced cells was prevented by using unsorted PBMCs. More naive CD4+ cells and higher diversity were found in long-lived than in aged donors.

The chain combines TRBV5-1 with TRBJ1-4; D is possibly TRBD1 (5 bases). The sample consisted of blood. The receptor's source is a man between 18 and 35 years old in good health. CDR3: CASSLGDGEEEKLFF. The CDR3 region has the DNA TGCGCCAGCAGCTTGGGGGACGGTGAAGAAGAAAAACTGTTTTTT.